A selection of T cell receptor beta chains follows, all from one sample in a study of shared clonotypes between healthy human individuals. The table came from immunoSEQ multiplex PCR; TCRdb's copy has only in-frame clones and leaves some out. This sample has some 2,000,000 clones, with around 95% found just once. The material sequenced was naive CD4+ T cells sorted from blood. The receptors derive from a man aged 18 to 30 in good health. The conserved cysteine and the conserved F or W are not part of the CDR3 here. Clone size is shown for a subset of rows, as once, few, many or a class of expanded clone.

v_call	j_call	clone_size	cdr3_aa
TRBV28	TRBJ1-4	-	ASSLWGGGTNEKLF
TRBV7-9	TRBJ2-7	-	ASRPTGGHEQY
TRBV6-1	TRBJ2-7	-	ASSVVGGTYEQY
TRBV19	TRBJ1-5	-	ASSPLGQSNQPQH
TRBV2	TRBJ2-6	-	ASGAESSGANVLT
TRBV9	TRBJ1-6	-	ASSVSAIEGNSPLH
TRBV7-9	TRBJ2-1	-	ASSPRSGSSYNEQF
TRBV5-4	TRBJ2-7	once	ASSLGQGGGSYEQY
TRBV6-1	TRBJ1-6	once	ASSAALTGGNSPLH
TRBV5-6	TRBJ1-2	-	ASSLGRREGYT
TRBV6-1	TRBJ2-7	-	ASSVRGYEQY
TRBV18	TRBJ1-2	-	ASSPGQTVLVGYGYT
TRBV2	TRBJ1-4	-	ASSLTTGGEKLF
TRBV6-1	TRBJ1-3	few	ASSLMAAGNTIY
TRBV2	TRBJ2-3	-	ASSWGPEDTQY
TRBV5-1	TRBJ2-2	once	ASSVDRGYTGELF
TRBV2	TRBJ1-3	-	ASSHRGGNTIY
TRBV5-5	TRBJ2-7	-	ASSPNTGSREQY
TRBV27	TRBJ2-1	-	ASSFGRTGNEQF
TRBV27	TRBJ1-2	-	ASSSRTGPLYGYT
TRBV5-1	TRBJ1-6	few	ASRLNRVGDSPLH
TRBV6-1	TRBJ1-3	-	ASSERHSGNTIY
TRBV21-1	TRBJ1-1	-	ASSKDRDRVNTEAF
TRBV9	TRBJ2-2	once	ASSGYTGELF
TRBV19	TRBJ2-3	-	ASSTVGGTDTQY
TRBV6-6	TRBJ1-1	-	ASSLGGNTEAF
TRBV11-2	TRBJ2-7	-	ASSPLIRYEQY
TRBV6-1	TRBJ2-1	-	ASSEGGLAVYNEQF
TRBV28	TRBJ2-2	-	ASSLGHLASTGELF
TRBV10-2	TRBJ1-5	-	ASSGGPEGDQPQH
TRBV11-2	TRBJ2-7	once	ASSVDSLSSYEQY
TRBV25-1	TRBJ2-7	-	ASSVTGGSYEQY
TRBV11-1	TRBJ2-3	-	ASSWTGTGDTQY
TRBV7-2	TRBJ2-7	-	ASSLGLKQY
TRBV21-1	TRBJ1-1	once	ASSKSVDCSSNTEAF
TRBV11-2	TRBJ1-1	-	ASRPGTRSAF
TRBV4-1	TRBJ2-7	-	ASSHLPVGQGYEQY
TRBV7-3	TRBJ2-2	-	ASSFAGVGTGELF
TRBV19	TRBJ2-5	-	ASSGASETQY
TRBV7-2	TRBJ1-3	-	ASSPAGTVGNTIY
TRBV7-2	TRBJ2-7	-	ASSPLGSSYEQY
TRBV4-1	TRBJ2-5	-	ASSQELNQRTQY